Sequencing of this TCR beta chain was carried out in a study of T cells in Graves' hyperthyroidism and ophthalmopathy. The study based diagnoses on clinical symptoms, serum thyroxine and TRAb, thyroid ultrasound and orbital computed tomography. RNA transcripts were the template for amplifying TCR beta CDR3 regions. RT-PCR in the first round (using the HTBI primer set) targeted the TCR CDR3. TCRdb reprocessed the multiplex PCR reads with MiXCR, giving one entry per CDR3 protein. The sample holds under 800,000 distinct CDR3 sequences, 14% seen once. Trimming left V 4 bases short and J 3 bases short, with 9 bases between. Germline-derived CDR1 and CDR2 are KGHDR and SFDVKD. The CDR3 is made up of 14 amino acids. This clonotype was counted only a few times.

The specimen sequenced was blood. This sequence was found in a woman between 18 and 29 years old with Graves' hyperthyroidism. The chain joins TRBV24-1 to TRBJ1-3; no reliable D call. CDR3 sequence: CATSDPQSGNTIYF. The CDR3 nucleotides read TGTGCCACCAGTGACCCACAAAGTGGAAACACCATATATTTT.